The T cell receptor (beta chain) described here comes from a study of blood T cell repertoires in COVID-19. The germline CDR1 and CDR2 sequences are SGHRS and YFSETQ. The CDR3 sequence is 12 residues long. The V gene lost 4 bases and the J gene lost 2 bases, with 6 bases spanning the gap. In regard to this clone: Other nucleotide sequences in the sample specify the same CDR3.

Assay used: immunoSEQ multiplex PCR; TCRdb lists only in-frame clones, some missing. The table has 150,000 to 200,000 clones, around 85% seen once; the top ten hold around 7%. The receptor was derived from a man older than 75 with COVID-19, enrolled during active disease. Material: peripheral blood. This sequence joins TRBV5-1 and TRBJ1-1; no definite D call. The CDR3 bases are TGCGCCAGCAGCGAGGGAAACACTGAAGCTTTCTTT. This codes for CASSEGNTEAFF.